This TCR beta chain was recovered during a study of persistence of HIV-infected CD4 T cells. Background on the study: Donors had been on suppressive ART for a median of around eight years.

Sequencing used immunoSEQ version 4 in survey mode. Sequenced by immunoSEQ multiplex PCR; TCRdb stores in-frame clones only, minus some. The data contain roughly 43,000 clones, approximately 88% of them singletons. The study's findings and limits: Antigen-responding cells were enriched for degenerate expanded CDR3beta sequences.

With regard to this clone: Its cognate antigen is unknown.

Cells were stimulated nonspecifically with anti-CD3/anti-CD28 magnetic beads. Sorting selected CD4+ T cells upregulating both CD40 ligand and CD69. Anti-CD28/CD49d costimulation, CD40-blocking antibody and enfuvirtide were given to CD8-depleted PBMCs for about 19 hours. CDR1 SGHRS and CDR2 YFSETQ come from the germline V gene. This CDR3 is 16 amino acids long. V shed 3 bases and J shed 1 base, with 16 bases lying between them. This sequence joins TRBV5-1 and TRBJ1-1, with D tentatively TRBD1 (6 bases). Sequenced material: CD4+ T cells sorted from PBMCs after roughly 20-hour stimulation, taken from a patient who received antiretroviral therapy. The sequence came from an adult man with HIV who was CMV-seropositive. CDR3 amino acids: CASSYNSLQGNTEAFF. The CDR3 DNA reads as TGCGCCAGCAGCTACAACAGCTTACAGGGGAACACTGAAGCTTTCTTT. Full variable domain (rest looked up from reference TRBV5-1 and TRBJ1-1): KAGVTQTPRYLIKTRGQQVTLSCSPISGHRSVSWYQQTPGQGLQFLFEYFSETQRNKGNFPGRFSGRQFSNSRSEMNVSTLELGDSALYLCASSYNSLQGNTEAFFGQGTRLTVV.